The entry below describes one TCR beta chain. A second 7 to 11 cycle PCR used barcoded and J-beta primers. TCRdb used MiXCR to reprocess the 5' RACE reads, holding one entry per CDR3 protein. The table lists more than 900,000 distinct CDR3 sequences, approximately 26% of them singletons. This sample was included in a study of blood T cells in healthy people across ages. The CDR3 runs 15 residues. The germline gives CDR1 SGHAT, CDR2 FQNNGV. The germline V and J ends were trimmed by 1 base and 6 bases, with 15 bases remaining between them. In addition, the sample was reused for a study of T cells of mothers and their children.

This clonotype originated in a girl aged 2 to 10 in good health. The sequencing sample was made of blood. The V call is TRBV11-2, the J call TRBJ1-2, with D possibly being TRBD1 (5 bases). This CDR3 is CASSLVGGQGDGYTF. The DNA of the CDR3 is TGTGCCAGCAGCTTAGTGGGAGGCCAAGGGGATGGCTACACCTTC.